The clone carrying this T cell receptor beta chain was recorded a few times. These data belong to a study of identical twins. The CDR3 is 13 residues long. V trimming: 4 bases; J trimming: 9 bases; junction bases outside the gene matches: 2. In germline, CDR1 is MNHNS, CDR2 SASEGT. TCRdb itself ran the 5' RACE reads through MiXCR, one entry per CDR3 protein. The table includes approximately 700,000 distinct CDR3 sequences, roughly 6% detected once. Everyone who gave samples was a healthy Caucasian. Sequencing was done on a sample of naive T cells sorted from blood. This receptor was identified in a man aged 18 to 30 in good health. V and J are TRBV6-1 and TRBJ1-6; TRBD1 matches at 8 bases. CDR3 DNA sequence: TGTGCCAGCAGTGGGACAGGGTCTTCACCCCTCCACTTT. The encoded protein is CASSGTGSSPLHF.